The clone carrying this T cell receptor beta chain showed up many times. Its antigen is as yet unknown. The data belong to a study of CD8+CD57+ T cells in acquired aplastic anemia. Study in general: Each DNA sample taken from sorted CD4+ and CD8+ cells came to about 3.4 ug on average. General study points: Patients versus controls showed no significant CD8+ Simpson's diversity difference. Shared by patients and controls, approximately 28 CD8+ CDR3s were abundant in patients.

TCR beta VDJ and CDR3 were profiled, and genomic DNA was the template. One entry per CDR3 protein, called by TCRdb with MiXCR from the reads. The sample consists of more than 150,000 distinct CDR3 sequences, around half of them appearing once. Patients sequenced had flow cytometry evidence of CD8+CD57+ cell expansion. No patient had been given any therapy when blood was sampled. The sequencing input was sorted CD4+, CD8+, or CD8+CD57+ T cells (not recorded which) from PBMCs. The source is a human donor with aplastic anemia.

As DNA, the CDR3 is TGTGCCAGCAGCTTGCCGGGGTTCGGTCAGCCCCAGCATTTT. Translating it yields CASSLPGFGQPQHF. The genes are TRBV5-8 and TRBJ1-5; D ambiguous. CDR3 length: 14 amino acids. Germline V gives CDR1 SGHTS, CDR2 YDEGEE. Between the trimmed V and J ends, which lost 1 base and 6 bases, there was a span of 11 bases.